The entry that follows covers one T cell receptor beta chain sequence. The sample comes from a study of blood T cell repertoires in COVID-19. Study-wide background: Sites in the United States, Italy and Spain provided acute and convalescent COVID-19 samples.

Seattle patients were enrolled during active infection and followed longitudinally. Original processing methods: Nucleated cell number was recorded as an estimate derived from reference gene primer amplification. Clones were sequenced by immunoSEQ multiplex PCR, and TCRdb holds only the in-frame ones, with some missing. Clone size and the V and J calls come from that table; the DNA yielded D and trimming. This sample carries fewer than 600,000 clones, 89% of them seen once, and the ten largest clones take around 0.9%. Sequencing was carried out using peripheral blood. This TCR derives from a man aged 18 to 29 with COVID-19, enrolled during active disease.

CDR3 nucleotide sequence: TGTGCCAGCAGCCCACGGTTGAACACTGAAGCTTTCTTT. Translated, it gives CASSPRLNTEAFF. The chain is built from TRBV7-9 and TRBJ1-1; D is uncertain. The CDR3 extends over 13 amino acids. Germline CDR1 SEHNR, CDR2 FQNEAQ (reference sequence). V lost 5 bases and J 0 bases, leaving 7 bases between the germline ends. The full variable domain, completed using reference TRBV7-9 and TRBJ1-1, is DTGVSQNPRHKITKRGQNVTFRCDPISEHNRLYWYRQTLGQGPEFLTYFQNEAQLEKSRLLSDRFSAERPKGSFSTLEIQRTEQGDSAMYLCASSPRLNTEAFFGQGTRLTVV.